Sequencing of this T cell receptor (beta chain) was carried out in a study of cytomegalovirus exposure and HLA in healthy donors. The PCR employed 60 Vbeta primers together with 13 Jbeta primers. The authors' processing: Per a later analysis, the number of unique TCR beta chains was some 80 million, of which some 9.9 million were shared. Generated by immunoSEQ multiplex PCR, the TCRdb table keeps only in-frame clones and is missing some. That table supplies the V and J calls and clone size; D and trimming were determined from the DNA. The sample has around 190,000 clones; 60% to 85% are singletons. Per the germline V gene, CDR1 is SGDLS and CDR2 is YYNGEE. The CDR3 is 15 residues long. V lost 1 base to trimming and J lost 3 bases, with 11 bases between them.

Sequencing was carried out using PBMCs. This rearrangement joins TRBV9 to TRBJ2-1, with a tentative D call TRBD2 (6 bases). This receptor was identified in a woman aged 40 to 50 in good health and CMV-seronegative. The CDR3 DNA follows: TGTGCCAGCAGCGTAACCGGGAGAAGCTACAATGAGCAGTTCTTC. Translation gives CASSVTGRSYNEQFF.